This section outlines one T cell receptor (beta chain) sequence together with its context. This sample was taken from a study of technical replicates of blood from a handful of donors. This table comes from immunoSEQ multiplex PCR, and its TCRdb copy is limited to in-frame clones, with some not included. Found here are about 76,000 clones, around nine tenths of them singletons; the top ten hold 0.2% to 0.25%. The CDR3 consists of 14 residues. Germline assignment: CDR1 MNHEY and CDR2 SVGAGI. V was cut by 2 bases and J by 4 bases, with 9 bases left in between. The gene calls are TRBV6-5 and TRBJ2-4; weak D call: TRBD1 (5 bases). The source of this sequence is a human donor in good health. The sample taken for sequencing was T cells isolated from PBMCs. The DNA of the CDR3 is TGTGCCAGCAGTTACGGGCGACAGAAAAACATTCAGTACTTC. Its translation is CASSYGRQKNIQYF.